This T cell receptor (beta chain) was recovered during a study of blood T cell repertoires in COVID-19. Overall study: The United States, Italy and Spain were the sources of the acute and convalescent COVID-19 samples. T cells, B-cell-depleted T cells, or PBMCs supplied cDNA or gDNA.

How the authors handled the data: Reference gene primer amplification gave nucleated cell count estimates. Method: immunoSEQ multiplex PCR; TCRdb's copy keeps in-frame clones and lacks some. The V and J calls and the clone size are those of that table, but D and trimming were determined from the DNA. The sample holds fewer than 250,000 clones, around four fifths seen once. Germline assignment: CDR1 SGDLS and CDR2 YYNGEE. CDR3 length: 15 amino acids. V lost 3 bases, J lost 0 bases, and 10 bases lay in between. Material for sequencing was peripheral blood. The TCR originated in a man aged 50-60 years with active or convalescent COVID-19. This chain joins TRBV9 and TRBJ1-3; D ambiguous. The DNA for the CDR3 is TGTGCCAGCAGCGCTACGTCGTTCTCTGGAAACACCATATATTTT. This sequence encodes CASSATSFSGNTIYF.